This TCR beta chain was recovered during a study of T cell clonality in common variable immunodeficiency (dated by TCRdb to between 2014 and 2017). Overall results and qualifications from the work: Increased TCRbeta clonality was found in CVID subjects compared with healthy controls (t-test p = 0.018), with the increase being most characteristic of about a third of subjects. Correlations of repertoire features with clinical complications were constrained by heterogeneity among patients within the CVID cohort. CVID TCRbeta sequences were reported to have fewer deletions and N-nucleotide insertions and to lack highly modified clones with 13 or more V deletions. Fewer TCRbeta clones were shared among CVID subjects than among healthy controls (p < 0.0001). According to the authors, finding the cause of the higher clonality in CVID would require sequencing the repertoires of T cell subpopulations. Although equal DNA input was used, an average of about 83,000 unique sequences per sample was obtained for controls, compared with some 30,000 for CVID samples.

The CDR3 numbers 15 residues from cysteine through phenylalanine. Of the CDR3's DNA, 36 bases were read; they are in frame from base 1. V lost 5 bases and J lost 5 bases, and the count of bases not matched to a germline gene is 4. From a lookup of the germline V gene, CDR1 and CDR2 are MNHEY and SVGEGT. This clone was recorded many times. Its antigen is currently not known. Read coverage stops 3 residues before the CDR3 terminus; the germline J gene supplies the remainder. Standard criteria, namely reduction of serum IgG, IgA and/or IgM below the normal range together with specific antibody deficiency, were applied for the diagnosis of CVID. There were about 42 subjects in the CVID group (approximately 15 female and around 29 male), ranging in age from roughly 9 to 70 years, with a mean age of about 40. Both CVID patients and healthy controls were predominantly of Caucasian heritage. Replacement immunoglobulin therapy had been administered to all CVID subjects for at least one year at the time of study participation. No CVID subject was ill or taking immunomodulatory or immunosuppressive medication when blood was collected. From each donor, roughly 5 to 8.5 ml of heparinized peripheral whole blood was collected. TCRbeta CDR3 repertoires were sequenced from genomic DNA of adults with common variable immune deficiency (CVID) and healthy adult controls. Diluted blood was density-centrifuged over Hypaque 1077 or Ficoll-Paque to isolate peripheral blood mononuclear cells. Genomic DNA was obtained from unsorted mononuclear cells through either Qiagen column purification or a centrifugation-based method.

CVID samples and control samples contributed equivalent amounts of genomic DNA as sequencing input. For every sample, a 60 bp segment covering the rearranged TCRbeta CDR3 region was amplified and then sequenced. The immunoSEQ assay, a bias-corrected multiplex PCR with high-throughput sequencing, was employed for TCRbeta amplification. Per the source publication's procedure: Every unique nucleotide sequence counted as a clone and was annotated with V, D and J genes, copy number and frequency. Sequences were labeled productive if in frame, and non-productive if out of frame or containing stop codons. Clonality was calculated from Shannon's entropy as previously described. Mean CDR3 Kyte-Doolittle hydropathy was derived from the predicted amino acid sequences of productive clones. The R hclust function was used to hierarchically cluster scaled V gene usage with Manhattan distance and complete linkage. Sharing of clones by CDR3 amino acid sequence was evaluated by resampling 12 repertoires per group over 100 rounds. The repertoires were searched for around 65 published EBV-specific and approximately 240 published CMV-specific TCRbeta sequences. A couple of CVID samples yielding fewer than 10,000 sequences were excluded from analysis, leaving 42 CVID repertoires. The table was pulled from immuneACCESS by TCRdb, which kept in-frame rearrangements only. Such tables lose some clones; where checked, under half of the loss comes from unresolved V genes, and the rest has no known cause. The DNA gave D and trimming, while V, J and clone size come from that table. The table notes around 42,000 clones here, none of them singletons. Approximately 5.6% of the sample rests with the top ten.

This clonotype was obtained from a human donor with common variable immunodeficiency. The sequence links TRBV6-2 or TRBV6-3 to TRBJ1-5; a stretch of 12 junction bases matches TRBD1. The sample comprised peripheral blood mononuclear cells. The encoded CDR3 is CASSQGTGGHQPQHF. The CDR3 DNA, read in part, is TGTGCCAGCAGTCAGGGGACAGGGGGCCATCAGCCC.